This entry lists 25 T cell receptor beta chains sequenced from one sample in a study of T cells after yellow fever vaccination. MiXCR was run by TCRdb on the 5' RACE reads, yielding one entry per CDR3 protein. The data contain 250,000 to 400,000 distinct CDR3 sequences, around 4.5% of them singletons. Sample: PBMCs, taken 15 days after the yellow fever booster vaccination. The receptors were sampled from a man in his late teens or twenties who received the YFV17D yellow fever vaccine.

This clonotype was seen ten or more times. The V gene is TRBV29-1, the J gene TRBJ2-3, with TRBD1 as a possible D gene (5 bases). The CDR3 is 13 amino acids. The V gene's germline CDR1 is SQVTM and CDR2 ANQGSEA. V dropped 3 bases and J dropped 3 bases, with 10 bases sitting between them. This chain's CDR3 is CSVEGRVTDTQYF. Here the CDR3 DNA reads TGCAGCGTTGAGGGCAGGGTGACAGATACGCAGTATTTT.

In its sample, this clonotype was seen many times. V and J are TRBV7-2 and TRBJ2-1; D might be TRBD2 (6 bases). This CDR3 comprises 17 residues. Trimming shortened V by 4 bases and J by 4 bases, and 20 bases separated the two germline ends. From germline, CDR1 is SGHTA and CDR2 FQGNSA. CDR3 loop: CASSSAPGRGAYNEQFF. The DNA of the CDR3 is TGTGCCAGCAGCTCCGCCCCTGGGCGGGGAGCTTACAATGAGCAGTTCTTC.

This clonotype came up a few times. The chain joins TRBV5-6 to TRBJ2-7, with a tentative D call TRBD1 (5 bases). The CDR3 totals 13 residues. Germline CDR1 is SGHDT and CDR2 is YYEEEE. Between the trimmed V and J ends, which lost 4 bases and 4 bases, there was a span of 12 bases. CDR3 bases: TGTGCCAGCAGCCCCAGTGACAGTTACGAGCAGTACTTC. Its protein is CASSPSDSYEQYF.

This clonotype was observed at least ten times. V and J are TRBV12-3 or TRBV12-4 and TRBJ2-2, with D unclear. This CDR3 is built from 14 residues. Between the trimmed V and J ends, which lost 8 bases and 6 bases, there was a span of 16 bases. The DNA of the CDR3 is TGTGCCAGCTTCCCGCTCACAAATGCCGGGGAGCTGTTTTTT. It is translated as CASFPLTNAGELFF.

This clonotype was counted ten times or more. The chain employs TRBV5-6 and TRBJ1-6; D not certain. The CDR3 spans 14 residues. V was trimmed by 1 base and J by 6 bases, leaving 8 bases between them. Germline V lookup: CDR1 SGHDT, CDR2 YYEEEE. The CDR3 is CASSLRQSNSPLHF. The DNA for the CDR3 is TGTGCCAGCAGCTTGAGGCAGTCTAATTCACCCCTCCACTTT.

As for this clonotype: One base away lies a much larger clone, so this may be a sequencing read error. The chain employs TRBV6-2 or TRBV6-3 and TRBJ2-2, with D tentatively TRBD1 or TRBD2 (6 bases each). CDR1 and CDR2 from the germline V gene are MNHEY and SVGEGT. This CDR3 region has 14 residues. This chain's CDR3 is CASSRGQNTGEVFF. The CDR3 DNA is TGTGCCAGCAGTCGCGGACAGAACACCGGGGAGGTGTTTTTT.

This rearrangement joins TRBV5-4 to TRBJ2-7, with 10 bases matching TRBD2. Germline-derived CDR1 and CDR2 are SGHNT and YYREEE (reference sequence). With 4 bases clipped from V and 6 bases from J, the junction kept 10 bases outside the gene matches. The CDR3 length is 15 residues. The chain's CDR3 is CASSLSGGDLSEQYV. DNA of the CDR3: TGTGCCAGCAGCCTCAGCGGGGGGGATCTATCCGAGCAGTACGTC.

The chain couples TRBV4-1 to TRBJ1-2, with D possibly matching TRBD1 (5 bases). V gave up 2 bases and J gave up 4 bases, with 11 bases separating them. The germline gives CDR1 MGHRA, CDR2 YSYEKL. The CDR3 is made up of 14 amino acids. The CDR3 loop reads CASSQPRGPYGYTF. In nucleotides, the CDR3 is TGCGCCAGCAGCCAACCTAGGGGACCCTATGGCTACACCTTC.

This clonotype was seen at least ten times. In DNA form, the CDR3 reads TGTGCCAGCAGCTCGGGACAGGGGGGAAACATTCAGTACTTC. It translates to CASSSGQGGNIQYF. This rearrangement joins TRBV13 to TRBJ2-4, with 11 bases identical to TRBD1. CDR1 is PRHDT, CDR2 FYEKMQ, per germline (reference sequence). The CDR3 has 14 residues. Trimming took 4 bases from V and 6 from J; bases not matched to a gene: 2. Full variable domain (missing parts from reference TRBV13 and TRBJ2-4): AAGVIQSPRHLIKEKRETATLKCYPIPRHDTVYWYQQGPGQDPQFLISFYEKMQSDKGSIPDRFSAQQFSDYHSELNMSSLELGDSALYFCASSSGQGGNIQYFGAGTRLSVL.

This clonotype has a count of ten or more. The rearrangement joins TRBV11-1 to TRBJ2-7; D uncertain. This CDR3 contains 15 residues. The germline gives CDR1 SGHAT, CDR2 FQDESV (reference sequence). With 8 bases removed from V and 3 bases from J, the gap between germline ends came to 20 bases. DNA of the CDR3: TGTGCCAGCCCACCGCCGAAGGCGACCTTCTACGAGCAGTACTTC. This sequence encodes CASPPPKATFYEQYF.

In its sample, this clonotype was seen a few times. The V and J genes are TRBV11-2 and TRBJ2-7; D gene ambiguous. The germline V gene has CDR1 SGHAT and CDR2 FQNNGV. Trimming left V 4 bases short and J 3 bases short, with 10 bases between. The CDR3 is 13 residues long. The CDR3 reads CASSSKNNYEQYV. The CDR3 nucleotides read TGTGCCAGCAGCTCCAAGAATAACTACGAGCAGTACGTC.

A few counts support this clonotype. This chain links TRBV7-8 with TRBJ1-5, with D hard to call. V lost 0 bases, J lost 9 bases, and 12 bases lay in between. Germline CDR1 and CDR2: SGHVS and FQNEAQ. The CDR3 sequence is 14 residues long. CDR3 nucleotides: TGTGCCAGCAGCTTAGCGAGGGTAGAGTGGCCCCAGCATTTT. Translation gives CASSLARVEWPQHF.

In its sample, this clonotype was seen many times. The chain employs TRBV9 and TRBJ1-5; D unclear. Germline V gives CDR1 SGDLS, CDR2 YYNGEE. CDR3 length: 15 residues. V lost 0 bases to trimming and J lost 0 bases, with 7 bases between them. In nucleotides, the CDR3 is TGTGCCAGCAGCGTAGATGGGTATAGCAATCAGCCCCAGCATTTT. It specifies CASSVDGYSNQPQHF.

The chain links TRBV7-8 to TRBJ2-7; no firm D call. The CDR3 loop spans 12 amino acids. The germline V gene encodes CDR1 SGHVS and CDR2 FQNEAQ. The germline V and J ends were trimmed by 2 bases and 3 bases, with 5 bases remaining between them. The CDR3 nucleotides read TGTGCCAGCAGCTTAACTGTCTACGAGCAGTACGTC. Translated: CASSLTVYEQYV.

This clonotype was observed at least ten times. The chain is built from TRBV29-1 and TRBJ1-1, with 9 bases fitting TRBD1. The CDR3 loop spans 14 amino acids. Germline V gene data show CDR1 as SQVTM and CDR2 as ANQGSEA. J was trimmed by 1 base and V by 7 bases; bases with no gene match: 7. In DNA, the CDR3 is TGCAGCGCACCCCCGGGACAGGGGAACACTGAAGCTTTCTTT. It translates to CSAPPGQGNTEAFF.

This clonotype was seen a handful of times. The CDR3 protein is CASSLSPSAGMAYGYTF. The CDR3 DNA reads as TGTGCCAGCAGTTTATCGCCCAGTGCAGGAATGGCCTACGGCTACACCTTC. The chain uses TRBV27 and TRBJ1-2; D ambiguous. V dropped 0 bases and J dropped 8 bases, with 22 bases sitting between them. The length of the CDR3 is 17 residues. The V gene's germline CDR1 is MNHEY and CDR2 SMNVEV (reference sequence).

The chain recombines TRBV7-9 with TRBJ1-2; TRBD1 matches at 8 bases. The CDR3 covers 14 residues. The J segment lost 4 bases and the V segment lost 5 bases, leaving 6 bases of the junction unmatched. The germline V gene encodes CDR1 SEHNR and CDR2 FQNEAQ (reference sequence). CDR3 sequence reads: CASSPWTGSYGYTF. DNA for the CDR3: TGTGCCAGCAGCCCCTGGACAGGGAGCTATGGCTACACCTTC.

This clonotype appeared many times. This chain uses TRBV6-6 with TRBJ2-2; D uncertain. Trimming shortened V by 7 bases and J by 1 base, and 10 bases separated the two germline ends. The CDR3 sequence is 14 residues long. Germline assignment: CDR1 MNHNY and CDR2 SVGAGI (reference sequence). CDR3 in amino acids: CASTRTVNTGELFF. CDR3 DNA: TGTGCCAGCACTCGGACGGTGAACACCGGGGAGCTGTTTTTT.

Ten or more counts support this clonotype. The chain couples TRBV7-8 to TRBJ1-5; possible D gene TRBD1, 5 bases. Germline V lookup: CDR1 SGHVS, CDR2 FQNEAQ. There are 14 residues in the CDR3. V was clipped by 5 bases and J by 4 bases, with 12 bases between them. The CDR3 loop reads CASSLADTNQPQHF. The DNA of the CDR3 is TGTGCCAGCAGCCTCGCGGACACTAATCAGCCCCAGCATTTT.

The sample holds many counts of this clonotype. In nucleotides, the CDR3 is TGTGCCAGCAGTGAAGAGGTCAGGGTTAGGCGTACTTTCTTT. Protein product: CASSEEVRVRRTFF. The chain is built from TRBV6-1 and TRBJ1-1; D is possibly TRBD1 (5 bases). Germline loops: CDR1 MNHNS, CDR2 SASEGT. With 1 base removed from V and 12 bases from J, the gap between germline ends came to 18 bases. The CDR3 has 14 amino acids.

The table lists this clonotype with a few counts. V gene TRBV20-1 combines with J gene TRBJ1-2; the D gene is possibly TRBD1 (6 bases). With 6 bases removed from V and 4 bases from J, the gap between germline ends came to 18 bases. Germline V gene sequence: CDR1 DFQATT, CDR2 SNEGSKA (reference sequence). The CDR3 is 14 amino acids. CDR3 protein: CSAALGGRPYGYTF. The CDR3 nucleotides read TGCAGTGCGGCTCTTGGGGGGCGCCCCTATGGCTACACCTTC.

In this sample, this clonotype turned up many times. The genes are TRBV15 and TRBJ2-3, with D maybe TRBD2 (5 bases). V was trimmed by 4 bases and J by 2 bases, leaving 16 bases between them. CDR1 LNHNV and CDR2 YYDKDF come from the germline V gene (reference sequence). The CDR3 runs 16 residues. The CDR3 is CATSINVGLFTDTQYF. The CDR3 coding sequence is TGTGCCACCAGCATCAATGTCGGACTTTTCACAGATACGCAGTATTTT.

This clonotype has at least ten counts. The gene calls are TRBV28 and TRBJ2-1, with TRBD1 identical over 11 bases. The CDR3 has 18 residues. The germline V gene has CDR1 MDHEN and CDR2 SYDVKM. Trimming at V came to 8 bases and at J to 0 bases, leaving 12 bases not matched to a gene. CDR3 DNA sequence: TGTGCCAGCTTCGGTGGGGGACAGGGGGGAGGCTCCTACAATGAGCAGTTCTTC. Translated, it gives CASFGGGQGGGSYNEQFF.

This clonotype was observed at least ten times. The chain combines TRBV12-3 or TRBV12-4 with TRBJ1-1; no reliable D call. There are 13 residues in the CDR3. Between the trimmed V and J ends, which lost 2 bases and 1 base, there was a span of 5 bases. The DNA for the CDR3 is TGTGCCAGCAGTTTAAGAGAGAACACTGAAGCTTTCTTT. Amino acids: CASSLRENTEAFF.

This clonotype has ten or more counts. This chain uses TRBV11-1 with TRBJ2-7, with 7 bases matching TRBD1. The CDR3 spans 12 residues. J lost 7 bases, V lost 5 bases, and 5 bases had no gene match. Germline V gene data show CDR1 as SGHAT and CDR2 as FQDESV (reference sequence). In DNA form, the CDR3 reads TGTGCCAGCAGCATCCCAGGGGGAGAGCAGTACGTC. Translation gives CASSIPGGEQYV.